The rows below give T cell receptor beta chains drawn from one sample of a study of T cell responses to AZD1222 COVID-19 vaccine. Libraries were prepared by immunoSEQ multiplex PCR; TCRdb keeps only in-frame clonotypes and omits some of them. The table records about 94,000 clones, less than 85% of them present only once. Here the sequenced sample was peripheral blood, taken 28 days after the second AZD1222 dose. These receptors all come from an adult who received the AZD1222 COVID-19 vaccine. The CDR3 runs from the conserved cysteine through the conserved F or W. Fields, in order: V gene, D gene, clone size, J gene, CDR3 protein, CDR3 DNA. The D gene is left open where the match is weak. Clone sizes are given selectively: once, few, many, or a class where the clone is expanded.

V: TRBV28
D: -
size: -
J: TRBJ2-2
CDR3: CASRPLNTGELFF
DNA: TGTGCCAGCAGACCGCTGAACACCGGGGAGCTGTTTTTT

V: TRBV6-2/TRBV6-3
D: -
size: -
J: TRBJ1-6
CDR3: CASSYVGSPLHF
DNA: TGTGCCAGCAGTTACGTTGGTTCACCCCTCCACTTT

V: TRBV3-1/TRBV3-2
D: TRBD2
size: -
J: TRBJ2-3
CDR3: CASSPPPGLVRDTQYF
DNA: TGTGCCAGCAGCCCCCCCCCGGGACTAGTACGCGATACGCAGTATTTT

V: TRBV28
D: TRBD1
size: -
J: TRBJ2-2
CDR3: CASSFVVLGQGRSGELFF
DNA: TGTGCCAGCAGTTTTGTGGTCCTTGGACAGGGGAGGTCCGGGGAGCTGTTTTTT

V: TRBV12-3/TRBV12-4
D: -
size: -
J: TRBJ1-5
CDR3: CASSLVLDQPQHF
DNA: TGTGCCAGCAGTTTAGTGTTAGATCAGCCCCAGCATTTT

V: TRBV15
D: -
size: -
J: TRBJ1-2
CDR3: CATSPQGLTGGYTF
DNA: TGTGCCACCAGCCCCCAGGGCCTTACCGGGGGCTACACCTTC

V: TRBV3-1/TRBV3-2
D: TRBD2
size: -
J: TRBJ2-1
CDR3: CASSQDGTSGGQLNEQFF
DNA: TGTGCCAGCAGCCAAGATGGGACTAGCGGGGGGCAGCTCAATGAGCAGTTCTTC

V: TRBV7-3
D: -
size: -
J: TRBJ2-1
CDR3: CASSLFPRASPYTNEQFF
DNA: TGTGCCAGCAGCTTATTTCCGAGGGCTAGTCCCTACACGAATGAGCAGTTCTTC

V: TRBV4-2
D: TRBD1
size: -
J: TRBJ2-3
CDR3: CASSQVTGSDTQYF
DNA: TGTGCCAGCAGCCAAGTGACAGGGAGCGATACGCAGTATTTT

V: TRBV10-3
D: -
size: -
J: TRBJ2-1
CDR3: CAMGRGGADEQFF
DNA: TGTGCCATGGGCCGAGGGGGGGCTGATGAGCAGTTCTTC

V: TRBV9
D: TRBD1
size: -
J: TRBJ2-6
CDR3: CASSVATTGTAGANVLTF
DNA: TGTGCCAGCAGCGTAGCCACGACCGGGACAGCTGGGGCCAACGTCCTGACTTTC

V: TRBV19
D: -
size: once
J: TRBJ1-2
CDR3: CASSPITDTFYGYTF
DNA: TGTGCCAGTAGTCCTATAACCGACACCTTCTATGGCTACACCTTC

V: TRBV2
D: -
size: -
J: TRBJ1-5
CDR3: CASGALNQPQHF
DNA: TGTGCCAGCGGGGCTCTAAATCAGCCCCAGCATTTT

V: TRBV7-3
D: -
size: -
J: TRBJ2-1
CDR3: CASSLGVATYNEQFF
DNA: TGTGCCAGCAGCTTAGGGGTAGCGACTTACAATGAGCAGTTCTTC

V: TRBV19
D: TRBD1
size: few
J: TRBJ1-2
CDR3: CASSYRGLNYGYTF
DNA: TGTGCCAGTAGTTACAGGGGGCTGAACTATGGCTACACCTTC

V: TRBV28
D: TRBD2
size: few
J: TRBJ2-1
CDR3: CASSPWGLAGVDNEQFF
DNA: TGTGCCAGCAGTCCTTGGGGACTAGCGGGAGTTGACAATGAGCAGTTCTTC

V: TRBV4-1
D: TRBD2
size: -
J: TRBJ2-7
CDR3: CASSQERASGRVYEQYF
DNA: TGCGCCAGCAGCCAAGAGAGGGCTAGCGGGAGGGTCTACGAGCAGTACTTC

V: TRBV5-1
D: TRBD2
size: -
J: TRBJ2-1
CDR3: CASSSTGGAYNEQFF
DNA: TGCGCCAGCAGCTCCACGGGGGGGGCCTACAATGAGCAGTTCTTC

V: TRBV6-6
D: -
size: -
J: TRBJ2-3
CDR3: CASSYSRSRKTDTQYF
DNA: TGTGCCAGCAGTTACTCGAGGTCCAGAAAAACAGATACGCAGTATTTT